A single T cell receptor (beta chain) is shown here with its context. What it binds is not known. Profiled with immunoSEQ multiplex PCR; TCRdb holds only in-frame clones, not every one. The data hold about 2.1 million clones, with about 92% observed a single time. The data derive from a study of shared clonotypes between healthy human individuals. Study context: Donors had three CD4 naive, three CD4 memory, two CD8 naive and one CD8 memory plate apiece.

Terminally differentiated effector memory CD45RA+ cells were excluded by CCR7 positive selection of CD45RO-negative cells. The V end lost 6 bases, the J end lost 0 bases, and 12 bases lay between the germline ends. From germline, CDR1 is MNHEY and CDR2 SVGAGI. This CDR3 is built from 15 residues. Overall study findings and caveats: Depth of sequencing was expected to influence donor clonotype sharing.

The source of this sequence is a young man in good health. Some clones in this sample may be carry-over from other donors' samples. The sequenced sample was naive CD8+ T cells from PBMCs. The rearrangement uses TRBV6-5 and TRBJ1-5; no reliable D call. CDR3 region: CASSYRLDSNQPQHF. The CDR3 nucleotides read TGTGCCAGCAGCTACAGATTGGATAGCAATCAGCCCCAGCATTTT.